The T cell receptor (beta chain) under discussion was sequenced for a study of regulatory T cells in long-lasting Graves disease. Time point meaning: newly diagnosed GD, antithyroid drugs for less than 3 months. From RNA extracted from PBMCs, the TCR library was made. American Thyroid Association guidelines were used to diagnose Graves' disease. This clonotype was detected a few times. Assembly of TCR beta libraries relied on iRepertoire HTBI primers together with Arm-PCR of CDR3 regions. MiXCR, run by TCRdb on the multiplex PCR reads, gives a single entry per CDR3 protein. Among 350,000 to 400,000 distinct CDR3 sequences listed, roughly 17% were seen once. Trimming cost V 2 bases and J 3 bases, with 6 bases left between them. The CDR3 is made up of 13 amino acids. The germline CDR1 and CDR2 sequences are SGHTA and FQGTGA. These data were also reused for a study on T cells in Graves' hyperthyroidism and ophthalmopathy. Per that paper: Most thyroid clonotypes expanded above 0.001 appeared in blood too.

The chain carries TRBV7-3 and TRBJ2-3, with D possibly matching TRBD2 (5 bases). The specimen was peripheral blood mononuclear cells (PBMCs), collected at new diagnosis, from a patient treated with antithyroid drugs. The clonotype comes from a woman aged 18 to 35 with Graves disease. The DNA for the CDR3 is TGTGCCAGCAGCTTATGGACTACAGATACGCAGTATTTT. Amino acids: CASSLWTTDTQYF.